Listed here are 14 T cell receptor beta chains from one sample, sequenced in a study of blood T cell repertoires in COVID-19. Clones were read by immunoSEQ multiplex PCR, and TCRdb kept only the in-frame ones, dropping some. Of 100,000 to 120,000 clones in the sample, approximately 82% were seen once. Sequencing input: peripheral blood. The receptors stem from a woman of 80 years or more with acute or convalescent COVID-19.

The gene calls are TRBV28 and TRBJ2-1; tentatively, D is TRBD2 (6 bases). The CDR3 has 16 residues. Trimming shortened V by 4 bases and J by 0 bases, and 13 bases separated the two germline ends. Germline CDR1 reads MDHEN; CDR2 reads SYDVKM. The CDR3 DNA is TGTGCCAGCAGTTCTCAAGCGGGCCACTCCTACAATGAGCAGTTCTTC. It encodes CASSSQAGHSYNEQFF.

About this clone: The germline gene is not matched at one end of the junction; a read error may be the cause. The V and J genes are TRBV7-7 and TRBJ1-1; TRBD1 is a possible D gene (5 bases). Germline V gene sequence: CDR1 SSHAT, CDR2 FNYEAQ (reference sequence). This CDR3 region has 21 residues. The CDR3 region has the DNA TGTGCTAGCAGCCTGAAATCTTTGCTTAGGGGCCTACGCGGATCAAAGGCTGAAGCTTTCTTT. Translation gives CASSLKSLLRGLRGSKAEAFF.

This chain uses TRBV30 with TRBJ1-4; D unclear. Germline V lookup: CDR1 GTSNPN, CDR2 SVGIG (reference sequence). Trimming cost V 1 base and J 4 bases, with 10 bases left between them. This CDR3 comprises 14 residues. CDR3 coding DNA: TGTGCCTGGAGTGGTAGCGTCGGTAATGAAAAACTGTTTTTT. Translating gives CAWSGSVGNEKLFF. The variable domain in full, with the rest retrieved from reference TRBV30 and TRBJ1-4, is SQTIHQWPATLVQPVGSPLSLECTVEGTSNPNLYWYRQAAGRGLQLLFYSVGIGQISSEVPQNLSASRPQDRQFILSSKKLLLSDSGFYLCAWSGSVGNEKLFFGSGTQLSVL.

This clone appeared a few times. This sequence joins TRBV9 and TRBJ2-4; 7 bases align to TRBD1. The CDR3 covers 13 residues. The V and J ends lost 4 bases and 5 bases, in that order; junction bases with no gene match: 3. The germline V gene encodes CDR1 SGDLS and CDR2 YYNGEE. The CDR3 region is CASSKGQQNIQYF. The CDR3 nucleotides read TGTGCCAGCAGCAAGGGACAGCAAAACATTCAGTACTTC.

This clone appeared a few times. The CDR3 DNA reads TGTGCCACCGAGGGGGGGAGCGGGGAGCTGTTTTTT. It codes for CATEGGSGELFF. The rearrangement uses TRBV5-4 and TRBJ2-2; tentatively, D is TRBD2 (7 bases). This CDR3 spans 12 amino acids. Between the trimmed V and J ends, which lost 9 bases and 7 bases, there was a span of 13 bases. Germline V gene data show CDR1 as SGHNT and CDR2 as YYREEE (reference sequence).

This clone came up a few times. The chain couples TRBV11-3 to TRBJ2-5; 9 bases agree with TRBD2. The CDR3 has 13 residues. The germline CDR1 and CDR2 sequences are SGHNT and YENEEA. V dropped 5 bases and J dropped 4; count of bases not matched to a gene: 2. In DNA, the CDR3 is TGTGCCAGCAGCGTTAGCGGGGGAGAGACCCAGTACTTC. This gives the protein CASSVSGGETQYF. Based on the CDR3 plus reference TRBV11-3 and TRBJ2-5, the full variable domain is EAGVVQSPRYKIIEKKQPVAFWCNPISGHNTLYWYLQNLGQGPELLIRYENEEAVDDSQLPKDRFSAERLKGVDSTLKIQPAELGDSAVYLCASSVSGGETQYFGPGTRLLVL.

The chain uses TRBV10-3 and TRBJ1-6, with a possible D match to TRBD1 (5 bases). V lost 9 bases, J lost 7 bases, and 13 bases lay in between. This CDR3 contains 13 residues. Looked up from germline, CDR1 is ENHRY and CDR2 is SYGVKD. The CDR3: CAIQQVENSPLHF. DNA of the CDR3: TGTGCCATACAACAGGTGGAGAATTCACCCCTCCACTTT.

The rearrangement uses TRBV30 and TRBJ1-2; D is possibly TRBD1 (5 bases). The CDR3 is made up of 15 amino acids. From germline, CDR1 is GTSNPN and CDR2 SVGIG (reference sequence). The V gene lost 5 bases and the J gene lost 2 bases, with 18 bases spanning the gap. CDR3 DNA sequence: TGTGCCTGGGGGACGGTCCGAGGTCCAAACTATGGCTACACCTTC. Translating gives CAWGTVRGPNYGYTF.

The CDR3 DNA follows: TGCGCCAGCAGCCAAGGTTTGGTGCGGACAAGCTCCTACGAGCAGTACTTC. Its translation: CASSQGLVRTSSYEQYF. The chain has TRBV4-1 and TRBJ2-7, with a tentative D call TRBD1 (5 bases). V lost 1 base to trimming and J lost 0 bases, with 16 bases between them. The CDR3 spans 17 residues. Germline values: CDR1 MGHRA, CDR2 YSYEKL.

Only one count was recorded for this clone. The chain employs TRBV7-2 and TRBJ2-2, with 12 positions matching TRBD2. The V gene end was trimmed by 5 bases and the J gene end by 3 bases; junction bases not matched to a gene: 4. Germline CDR1 and CDR2: SGHTA and FQGNSA. This CDR3 has 16 residues. The CDR3 DNA is TGTGCCAGCAGCGGGGGACTAGCGGGCTACACCGGGGAGCTGTTTTTT. It encodes CASSGGLAGYTGELFF.

The V gene is TRBV4-1, the J gene TRBJ1-2, with D possibly being TRBD1 (6 bases). The CDR3 length is 16 residues. The germline gives CDR1 MGHRA, CDR2 YSYEKL. V lost 1 base, J lost 4 bases, and 16 bases lay in between. The CDR3 protein is CASSQAPGASPYGYTF. In DNA form, the CDR3 reads TGCGCCAGCAGCCAAGCTCCAGGGGCGTCACCCTATGGCTACACCTTC.

This chain uses TRBV5-1 with TRBJ1-1; 7 bases map to TRBD1. The CDR3 covers 15 residues. V shed 0 bases, J shed 1 base, and the junction held 3 bases outside the gene matches. CDR1 and CDR2 from the germline V gene are SGHRS and YFSETQ. CDR3 coding DNA: TGCGCCAGCAGCTTGGCTTCAGGGGGGAACACTGAAGCTTTCTTT. As protein: CASSLASGGNTEAFF.

V and J are TRBV11-2 and TRBJ2-3; no clear D. CDR1 SGHAT and CDR2 FQNNGV come from the germline V gene. This CDR3 region has 15 residues. Deletions cut 0 bases from V and 0 bases from J, with 7 bases between. CDR3 in DNA: TGTGCCAGCAGCTTAGATAGTAGCAGCACAGATACGCAGTATTTT. Residues: CASSLDSSSTDTQYF. The full variable domain, with the rest looked up from reference TRBV11-2 and TRBJ2-3, is EAGVAQSPRYKIIEKRQSVAFWCNPISGHATLYWYQQILGQGPKLLIQFQNNGVVDDSQLPKDRFSAERLKGVDSTLKIQPAKLEDSAVYLCASSLDSSSTDTQYFGPGTRLTVL.

CDR3 residues: CASRPDRGPTYEQYF. The CDR3 nucleotides are TGTGCCAGCAGACCAGACAGGGGGCCAACCTACGAGCAGTACTTC. V gene TRBV6-5 combines with J gene TRBJ2-7; 10 positions match TRBD1. V lost 6 bases, J lost 2 bases, and 7 bases stayed unmatched. The CDR3 has 15 amino acids. CDR1 is MNHEY and CDR2 is SVGAGI in the germline V gene.